The clone carrying this T cell receptor beta chain was counted between two and nine times. The antigen is unknown. A minimum of 7 million PBMCs was isolated per sample. A second PCR, run for 7 to 11 cycles, used a sample-barcoded 5' primer plus a J-beta primer mix. One entry per CDR3 protein, called by TCRdb with MiXCR from the 5' RACE reads. Among more than 750,000 distinct CDR3 sequences listed, almost 30% were seen once. The data were obtained in a study of blood T cells in healthy people across ages. Findings of the study overall: Donor CMV status, an unknown factor, possibly confounded changes in expanded clonotypes.

This CDR3 contains 13 residues. With 1 base removed from V and 10 bases from J, the gap between germline ends came to 13 bases. Germline lookup yields CDR1 SGHTA and CDR2 FQGNSA. These data were also reused for a study on T cells of mothers and their children. That work contributes: It was observed that no persistent microchimeric T cell clones could be detected.

The TCR originated in a woman in her thirties or forties in good health. The chain combines TRBV7-2 with TRBJ2-5; unclear D gene. Sequenced material: blood. The CDR3 region is CASSLDAAQSQYF. The CDR3 DNA reads TGTGCCAGCAGCTTAGACGCAGCACAAAGCCAGTACTTC.